These T cell receptor beta chains were read from a single sample in a study of identical twins. Each CDR3 protein gets one entry after TCRdb re-called the 5' RACE reads with MiXCR. The table includes about 700,000 distinct CDR3 sequences, approximately 6% detected once. Sequenced input: naive T cells sorted from blood. The receptors originated from a young man in good health. Both conserved end residues are part of each CDR3.

TRBJ2-3 | TRBV20-1 | CSAQKLAGVIYTQYF
TRBJ1-4 | TRBV7-9 | CASSRQGPGNEKLFF
TRBJ1-1 | TRBV30 | CAWIGLPGTEAFF
TRBJ2-1 | TRBV20-1 | CSAQTFSGSSYNEQFF
TRBJ2-7 | TRBV29-1 | CSVEVGTAYEQYF
TRBJ1-4 | TRBV12-3/TRBV12-4 | CASSLGGAGAEKLFF
TRBJ1-6 | TRBV6-6 | CASSYSKAAPLHF
TRBJ2-6 | TRBV20-1 | CSASPRAAGANVLTF
TRBJ2-3 | TRBV3-1 | CASSSRLAYTDTQYF
TRBJ1-1 | TRBV30 | CAWSVRGTLNTEAFF
TRBJ2-3 | TRBV24-1 | CATSDYRANTQYF
TRBJ1-2 | TRBV25-1 | CASSDPGFSSDGYTF
TRBJ2-7 | TRBV29-1 | CSVELGTYEQYF
TRBJ2-2 | TRBV7-2 | CASSQDGAMNTGELFF
TRBJ2-2 | TRBV3-1 | CASSGLAENTGELFF
TRBJ2-7 | TRBV5-1 | CASSSTGTEVGGYEQYF
TRBJ2-7 | TRBV27 | CASSSDGGYYEQYF
TRBJ2-3 | TRBV29-1 | CSVLGGRTNTQYF
TRBJ2-2 | TRBV11-1 | CASSSGRLNTGELFF
TRBJ2-3 | TRBV12-3/TRBV12-4 | CASSPPSGAGSTDTQYF
TRBJ2-1 | TRBV4-1 | CASSQEGGGEQFF
TRBJ2-1 | TRBV30 | CAWSSLQDGGLFF
TRBJ2-3 | TRBV6-5 | CASSYTTRGTQYF
TRBJ1-4 | TRBV3-1 | CASSQDMERVGNWGLFF
TRBJ2-1 | TRBV11-2 | CASGLLDYNEQFF
TRBJ2-7 | TRBV30 | CAWSGTSGSSYEQYF
TRBJ1-1 | TRBV4-3 | CASSLSPSTEAFF
TRBJ2-6 | TRBV4-2 | CASSQVLGGANVLTF
TRBJ1-4 | TRBV5-1 | CASSSQGSYEKLFF